This entry describes one TCR beta chain. This entry belongs to a study of cytomegalovirus exposure and HLA in healthy donors. Turning to the study itself: Across roughly 400 genotyped donors, roughly 85% landed in the Caucasian-associated ancestry cluster.

The PCR had 60 Vbeta and 13 Jbeta primers. The protocol was immunoSEQ multiplex PCR, while the TCRdb copy is restricted to in-frame clones and leaves out a portion. The table has tens of thousands of clones, 80% to 90% seen once. V was cut by 10 bases and J by 2 bases, with 9 bases left in between. CDR1 is MRHNA, CDR2 SNTAGT, per germline. This CDR3 spans 12 amino acids. Sequencing was carried out using PBMCs. The rearrangement joins TRBV6-4 to TRBJ2-1; D may be TRBD2 (5 bases). This TCR came from a woman aged 30 to 39 in good health and CMV-seronegative. The CDR3 DNA is TGTGCCAACAAGCGGACCTACAATGAGCAGTTCTTC. It specifies CANKRTYNEQFF.